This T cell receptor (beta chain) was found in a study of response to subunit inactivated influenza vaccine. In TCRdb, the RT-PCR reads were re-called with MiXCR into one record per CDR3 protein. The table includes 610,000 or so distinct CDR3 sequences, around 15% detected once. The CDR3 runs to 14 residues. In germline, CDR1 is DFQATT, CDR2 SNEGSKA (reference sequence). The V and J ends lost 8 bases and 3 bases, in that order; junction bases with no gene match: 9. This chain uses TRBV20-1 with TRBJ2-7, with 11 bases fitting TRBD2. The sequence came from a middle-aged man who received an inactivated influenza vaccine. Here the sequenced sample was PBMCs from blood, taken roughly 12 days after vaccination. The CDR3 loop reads CSRSRLAGIYEQYF. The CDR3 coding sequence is TGCAGTCGATCCAGACTAGCGGGAATCTACGAGCAGTACTTC.